This TCR beta chain was documented in a study of regulatory T cells in long-lasting Graves disease. Broader study findings: Small numbers of samples may have cut accuracy. Persistent disease exhibited a predilection for TRBV28, TRBJ1-2 and TRBJ2-5.

V was clipped by 5 bases and J by 2 bases; unmatched bases: 5. Germline values: CDR1 SGHNT, CDR2 YENEEA. This CDR3 has 15 residues. The time point here: newly diagnosed GD, antithyroid drugs for less than 3 months. Preparation of the TCR library used RNA extracted from PBMCs. Those enrolled as patients came out of an endocrinology department in Xi'an, China. In building TCR beta libraries, iRepertoire HTBI primers were used together with Arm-PCR of CDR3 regions. Source study methods: The identification of approximately 62 TRBV and 14 to 15 TRBJ segments was made across samples. MiXCR, applied by TCRdb to the multiplex PCR reads, yields one record per CDR3 protein. The V and J calls follow TCRdb's processing rather than the paper's. The sample has approximately 250,000 distinct CDR3 sequences; around 17% are singletons. This clonotype was observed at least ten times. No antigen is known for it.

This chain uses TRBV11-3 with TRBJ2-1, with 8 bases identical to TRBD2. The sequence came from a female donor with Graves disease. The sequencing here drew on peripheral blood mononuclear cells (PBMCs), taken at new diagnosis, from a patient treated with antithyroid drugs. The chain's CDR3 is CASSPSGFPYNEQFF. The CDR3 coding sequence is TGTGCCAGCAGCCCTAGCGGGTTTCCCTACAATGAGCAGTTCTTC.